The table lists the clone carrying this TCR beta chain with a count of one. The antigen is not known. CDR3 and TCR beta VDJ profiling relied on genomic DNA as the template. One entry per CDR3 protein results from TCRdb running MiXCR on the reads. This sample has approximately 160,000 distinct CDR3 sequences; roughly 50% occur once, and the top ten carry roughly 3.5%. The data were taken from a study of CD8+CD57+ T cells in acquired aplastic anemia. Study in general: On average, sorted CD4+ and CD8+ cells gave 3.2 ug of DNA. Broader study findings: The study identified roughly 29 CD8+ CDR3 sequences shared by patients and controls.

By flow cytometry, patients selected for sequencing had shown an expansion of CD8+CD57+ cells. Blood was sampled before the patients had received any therapy. Germline V CDR1 and CDR2: SNHLY, FYNNEI. The V and J ends lost 0 bases and 7 bases, in that order; junction bases with no gene match: 5. The CDR3 covers 14 residues. Sequencing was carried out using sorted CD4+, CD8+, or CD8+CD57+ T cells (not recorded which) from PBMCs. The gene calls are TRBV2 and TRBJ1-2, with TRBD1 identical over 7 bases. The clonotype originates from a human donor with aplastic anemia. CDR3 coding DNA: TGTGCCAGCAGTGAAGCGGTCAGGGGGGTTGGCTACACCTTC. Translated: CASSEAVRGVGYTF.